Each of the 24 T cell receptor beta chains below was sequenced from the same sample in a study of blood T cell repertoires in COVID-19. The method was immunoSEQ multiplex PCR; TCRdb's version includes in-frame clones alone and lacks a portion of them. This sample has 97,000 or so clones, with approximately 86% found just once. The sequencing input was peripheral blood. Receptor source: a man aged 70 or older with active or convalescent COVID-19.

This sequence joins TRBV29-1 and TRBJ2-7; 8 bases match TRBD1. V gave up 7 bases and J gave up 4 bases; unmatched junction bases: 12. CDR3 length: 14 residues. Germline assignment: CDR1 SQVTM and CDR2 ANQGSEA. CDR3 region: CSGITGTGGYEQYF. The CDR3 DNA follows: TGCAGCGGCATTACCGGGACAGGAGGGTACGAGCAGTACTTC.

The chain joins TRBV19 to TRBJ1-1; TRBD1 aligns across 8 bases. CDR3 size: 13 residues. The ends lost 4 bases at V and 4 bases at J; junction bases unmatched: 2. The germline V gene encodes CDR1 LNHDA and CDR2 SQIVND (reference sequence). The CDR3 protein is CASSRQGPTEAFF. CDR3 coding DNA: TGTGCCAGTAGTAGACAGGGGCCCACTGAAGCTTTCTTT.

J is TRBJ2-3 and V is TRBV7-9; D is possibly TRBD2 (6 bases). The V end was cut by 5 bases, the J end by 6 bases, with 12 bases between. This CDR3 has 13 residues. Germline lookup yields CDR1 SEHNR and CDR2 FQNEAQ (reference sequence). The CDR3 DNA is TGTGCCAGCAGCCTCGGGACTTTGGATACGCAGTATTTT. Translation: CASSLGTLDTQYF. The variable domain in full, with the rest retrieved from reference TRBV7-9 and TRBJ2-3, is DTGVSQNPRHKITKRGQNVTFRCDPISEHNRLYWYRQTLGQGPEFLTYFQNEAQLEKSRLLSDRFSAERPKGSFSTLEIQRTEQGDSAMYLCASSLGTLDTQYFGPGTRLTVL.

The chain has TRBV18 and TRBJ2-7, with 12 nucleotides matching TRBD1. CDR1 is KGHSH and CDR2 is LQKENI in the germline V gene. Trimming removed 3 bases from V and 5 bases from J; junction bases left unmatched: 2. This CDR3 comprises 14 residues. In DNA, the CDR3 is TGTGCCAGCTCACCCGGGACAGGGGGCCACGAGCAGTACTTC. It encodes CASSPGTGGHEQYF.

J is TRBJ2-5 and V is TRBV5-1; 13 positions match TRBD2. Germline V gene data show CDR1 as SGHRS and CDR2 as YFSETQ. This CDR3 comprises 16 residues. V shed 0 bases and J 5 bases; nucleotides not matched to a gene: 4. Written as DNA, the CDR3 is TGCGCCAGCAGCTTGGGAGGGACTAGCGGGGATGAGACCCAGTACTTC. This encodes CASSLGGTSGDETQYF.

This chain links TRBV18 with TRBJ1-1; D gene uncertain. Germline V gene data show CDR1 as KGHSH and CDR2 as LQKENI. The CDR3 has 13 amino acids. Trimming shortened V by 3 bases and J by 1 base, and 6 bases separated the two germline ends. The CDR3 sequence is CASSPQENTEAFF. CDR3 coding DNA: TGTGCCAGCTCACCGCAGGAGAACACTGAAGCTTTCTTT.

CDR3 sequence reads: CASSDEAVSTDTQYF. DNA for the CDR3: TGTGCCAGCAGTGATGAGGCAGTTAGCACAGATACGCAGTATTTT. The chain is built from TRBV6-1 and TRBJ2-3; D is unresolved. Trimming stripped 3 bases from V and 0 bases from J, with 10 bases between. The length of the CDR3 is 15 residues. Germline V lookup: CDR1 MNHNS, CDR2 SASEGT.

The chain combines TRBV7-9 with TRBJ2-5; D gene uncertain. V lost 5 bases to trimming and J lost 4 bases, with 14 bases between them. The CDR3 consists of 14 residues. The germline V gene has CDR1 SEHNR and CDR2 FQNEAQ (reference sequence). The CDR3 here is CASSPAKWAETQYF. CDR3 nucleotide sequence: TGTGCCAGCAGCCCCGCTAAGTGGGCAGAGACCCAGTACTTC.

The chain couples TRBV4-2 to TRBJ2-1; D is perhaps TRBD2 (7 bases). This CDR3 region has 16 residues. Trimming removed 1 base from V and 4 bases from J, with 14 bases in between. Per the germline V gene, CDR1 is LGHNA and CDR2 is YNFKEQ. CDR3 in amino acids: CASSQGVGGPYNEQFF. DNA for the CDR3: TGTGCCAGCAGCCAAGGGGTCGGGGGGCCTTACAATGAGCAGTTCTTC.

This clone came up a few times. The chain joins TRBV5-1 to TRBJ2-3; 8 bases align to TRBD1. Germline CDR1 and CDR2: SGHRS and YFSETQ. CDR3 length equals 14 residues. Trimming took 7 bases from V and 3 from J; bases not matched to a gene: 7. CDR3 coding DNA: TGCGCCAGCGCCCCAAACAGGGGGACAGATACGCAGTATTTT. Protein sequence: CASAPNRGTDTQYF.

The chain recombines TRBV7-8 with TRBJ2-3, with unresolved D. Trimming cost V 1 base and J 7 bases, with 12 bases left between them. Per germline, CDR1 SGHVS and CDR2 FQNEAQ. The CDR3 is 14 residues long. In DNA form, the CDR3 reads TGTGCCAGCAGCTTAGTGGAGAGCACGAATACGCAGTATTTT. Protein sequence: CASSLVESTNTQYF. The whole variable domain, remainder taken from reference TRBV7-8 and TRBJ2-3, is GAGVSQSPRYKVAKRGQDVALRCDPISGHVSLFWYQQALGQGPEFLTYFQNEAQLDKSGLPSDRFFAERPEGSVSTLKIQRTQQEDSAVYLCASSLVESTNTQYFGPGTRLTVL.

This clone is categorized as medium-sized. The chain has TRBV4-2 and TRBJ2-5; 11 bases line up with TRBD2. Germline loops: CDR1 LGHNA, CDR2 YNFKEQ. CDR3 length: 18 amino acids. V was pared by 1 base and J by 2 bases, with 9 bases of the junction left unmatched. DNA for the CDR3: TGTGCCAGCAGCCAAGGGGTAGCGGGGGGGCAGGCACAAGAGACCCAGTACTTC. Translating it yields CASSQGVAGGQAQETQYF.

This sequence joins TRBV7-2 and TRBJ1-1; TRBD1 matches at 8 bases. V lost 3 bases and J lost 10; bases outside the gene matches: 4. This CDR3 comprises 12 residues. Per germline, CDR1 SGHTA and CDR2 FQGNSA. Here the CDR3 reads CASSFQGAGAFF. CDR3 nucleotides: TGTGCCAGCAGCTTTCAGGGGGCGGGAGCTTTCTTT.

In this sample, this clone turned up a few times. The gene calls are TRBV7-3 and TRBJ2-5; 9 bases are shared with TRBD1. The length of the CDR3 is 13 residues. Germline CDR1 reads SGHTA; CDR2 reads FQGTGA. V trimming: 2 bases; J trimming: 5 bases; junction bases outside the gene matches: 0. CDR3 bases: TGTGCCAGCAGCTTAGGACAGGGGGAGACCCAGTACTTC. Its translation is CASSLGQGETQYF.

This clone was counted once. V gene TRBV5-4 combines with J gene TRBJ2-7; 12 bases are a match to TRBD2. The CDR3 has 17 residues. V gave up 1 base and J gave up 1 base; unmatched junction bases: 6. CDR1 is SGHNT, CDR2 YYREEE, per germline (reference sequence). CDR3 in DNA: TGTGCCAGCAGCTTGTTGGCGACTAGCGGGGGATCCTACGAGCAGTACTTC. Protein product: CASSLLATSGGSYEQYF.

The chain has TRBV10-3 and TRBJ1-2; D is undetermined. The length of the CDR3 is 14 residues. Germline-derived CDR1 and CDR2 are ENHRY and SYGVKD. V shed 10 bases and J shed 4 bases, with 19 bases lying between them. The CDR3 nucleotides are TGTGCCACCAACGAGCGGGATCCGGGCTATGGCTACACCTTC. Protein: CATNERDPGYGYTF.

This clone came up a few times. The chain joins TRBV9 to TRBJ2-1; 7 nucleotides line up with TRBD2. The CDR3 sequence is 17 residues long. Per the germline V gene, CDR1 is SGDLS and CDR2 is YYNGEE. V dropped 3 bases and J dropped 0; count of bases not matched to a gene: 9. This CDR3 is CASSGRSTSSSYNEQFF. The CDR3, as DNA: TGTGCCAGCAGCGGACGGTCGACTAGCTCCTCCTACAATGAGCAGTTCTTC.

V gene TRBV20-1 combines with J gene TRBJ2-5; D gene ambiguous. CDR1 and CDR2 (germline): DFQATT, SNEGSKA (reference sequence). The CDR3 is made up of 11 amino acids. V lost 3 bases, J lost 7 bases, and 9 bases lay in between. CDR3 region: CSARLQATQYF. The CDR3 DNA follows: TGCAGTGCTAGGTTGCAGGCGACCCAGTACTTC.

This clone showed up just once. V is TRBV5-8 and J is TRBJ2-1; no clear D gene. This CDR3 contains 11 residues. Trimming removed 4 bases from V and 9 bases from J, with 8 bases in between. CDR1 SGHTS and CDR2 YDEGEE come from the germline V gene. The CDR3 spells CASSLVTEQFF. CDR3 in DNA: TGTGCCAGCAGCCTAGTGACTGAGCAGTTCTTC. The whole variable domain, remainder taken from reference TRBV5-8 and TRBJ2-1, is EAGVTQSPTHLIKTRGQQATLRCSPISGHTSVYWYQQALGLGLQFLLWYDEGEERNRGNFPPRFSGRQFPNYSSELNVNALELEDSALYLCASSLVTEQFFGPGTRLTVL.

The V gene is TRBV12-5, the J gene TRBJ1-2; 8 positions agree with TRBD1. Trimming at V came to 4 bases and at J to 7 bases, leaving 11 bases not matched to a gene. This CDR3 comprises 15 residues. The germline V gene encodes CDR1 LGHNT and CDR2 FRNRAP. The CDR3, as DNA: TGTGCTAGTGGTTCCGAGCCGGGACAGGTCGTTGGCTACACCTTC. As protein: CASGSEPGQVVGYTF.

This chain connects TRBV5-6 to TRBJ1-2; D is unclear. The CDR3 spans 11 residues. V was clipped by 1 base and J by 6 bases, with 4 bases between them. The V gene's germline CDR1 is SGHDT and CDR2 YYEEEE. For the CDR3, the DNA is TGTGCCAGCAGCTTGACTGATGGCTACACCTTC. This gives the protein CASSLTDGYTF.

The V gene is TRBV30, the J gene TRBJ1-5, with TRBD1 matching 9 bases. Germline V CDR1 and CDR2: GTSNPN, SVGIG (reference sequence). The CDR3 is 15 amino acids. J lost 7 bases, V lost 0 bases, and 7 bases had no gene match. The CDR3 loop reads CAWSVSGTGKQPQHF. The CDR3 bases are TGTGCCTGGAGTGTATCTGGGACAGGGAAACAGCCCCAGCATTTT.

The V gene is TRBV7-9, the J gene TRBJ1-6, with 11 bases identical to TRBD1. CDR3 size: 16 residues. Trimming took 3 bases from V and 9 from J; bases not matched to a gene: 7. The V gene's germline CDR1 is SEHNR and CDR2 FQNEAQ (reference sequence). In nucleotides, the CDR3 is TGTGCCAGCAGCTTTATCAGCGGGACAGGGGGTTCACCCCTCCACTTT. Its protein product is CASSFISGTGGSPLHF.

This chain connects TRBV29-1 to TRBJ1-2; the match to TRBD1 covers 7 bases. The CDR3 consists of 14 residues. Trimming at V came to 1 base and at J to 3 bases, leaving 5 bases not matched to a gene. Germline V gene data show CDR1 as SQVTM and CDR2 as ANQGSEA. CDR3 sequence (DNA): TGCAGCGTTGAAGGCCAGGGGGAGTACTATGGCTACACCTTC. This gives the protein CSVEGQGEYYGYTF. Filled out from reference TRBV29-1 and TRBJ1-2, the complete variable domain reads SAVISQKPSRDICQRGTSLTIQCQVDSQVTMMFWYRQQPGQSLTLIATANQGSEATYESGFVIDKFPISRPNLTFSTLTVSNMSPEDSSIYLCSVEGQGEYYGYTFGSGTRLTVV.